The 16 T cell receptor beta chains listed next were all sequenced from one sample in a study of blood T cell repertoires in COVID-19. Profiled with immunoSEQ multiplex PCR; TCRdb holds only in-frame clones, not every one. The sample contains about 480,000 clones, approximately 87% of which appear only once. The sequenced material came from PBMCs or T cells enriched from blood (not recorded which). The receptors originated from a woman aged 40 to 50 who had recovered from COVID-19.

This clone was picked up a small number of times. The chain recombines TRBV25-1 with TRBJ2-2, with TRBD1 identical over 9 bases. The CDR3 contains 16 residues. With 3 bases clipped from V and 6 bases from J, the junction kept 8 bases outside the gene matches. Germline values: CDR1 MGHDK, CDR2 SYGVNS. The CDR3 region is CASSDSGQGISGELFF. CDR3 DNA sequence: TGTGCCAGCAGTGACTCGGGACAGGGAATCTCCGGGGAGCTGTTTTTT.

CDR3 sequence (DNA): TGCGCCAGCAGCCAAGACGCGGGATCGTACTACGAGCAGTACTTC. Its translation is CASSQDAGSYYEQYF. V gene TRBV4-1 combines with J gene TRBJ2-7, with a tentative D call TRBD2 (6 bases). The germline V gene encodes CDR1 MGHRA and CDR2 YSYEKL. The CDR3 runs to 15 residues. V dropped 0 bases and J dropped 3 bases, with 12 bases sitting between them.

This clone came up a few times. The CDR3 bases are TGTGCCAGCAGCTTAGTCTCCCAGACCTACGAGCAGTACTTC. It specifies CASSLVSQTYEQYF. The J gene is TRBJ2-7, the V gene TRBV7-8; no definite D call. Germline lookup yields CDR1 SGHVS and CDR2 FQNEAQ. This CDR3 has 14 residues. V shed 1 base and J shed 2 bases, with 9 bases lying between them.

The chain combines TRBV4-3 with TRBJ2-1; 10 nucleotides agree with TRBD2. Germline V gives CDR1 LGHNA, CDR2 YSLEER. V shed 0 bases, J shed 3 bases, and the junction held 5 bases outside the gene matches. There are 17 residues in the CDR3. The CDR3 DNA is TGCGCCAGCAGCCAAGATCCTAGCGGGAGATACTACAATGAGCAGTTCTTC. Translation gives CASSQDPSGRYYNEQFF.

V and J are TRBV15 and TRBJ2-1; tentatively, D is TRBD2 (5 bases). The CDR3 length is 14 residues. V was cut by 0 bases and J by 7 bases, with 10 bases left in between. Germline V lookup: CDR1 LNHNV, CDR2 YYDKDF (reference sequence). CDR3 sequence reads: CATSRDKLANEQFF. DNA of the CDR3: TGTGCCACCAGCAGAGATAAGCTAGCTAATGAGCAGTTCTTC.

The chain employs TRBV11-2 and TRBJ2-7; 8 bases match TRBD2. The V segment lost 2 bases and the J segment 7 bases; nucleotides outside the gene matches: 4. Germline V CDR1 and CDR2: SGHAT, FQNNGV. This CDR3 contains 13 residues. The CDR3 DNA reads TGTGCCAGCAGCTTACCGGGAGGGAGGGAGCAGTACTTC. Translated: CASSLPGGREQYF.

The chain recombines TRBV19 with TRBJ1-5; D gene unclear. The germline V and J ends were trimmed by 3 bases and 7 bases, with 13 bases remaining between them. CDR1 is LNHDA and CDR2 is SQIVND in the germline V gene (reference sequence). This CDR3 has 14 amino acids. The DNA of the CDR3 is TGTGCCAGTAGTATCCAAGGCGGTTGGCAGCCCCAGCATTTT. Translating it yields CASSIQGGWQPQHF.

V is TRBV20-1 and J is TRBJ1-4; tentative D call: TRBD1 (6 bases). Germline V lookup: CDR1 DFQATT, CDR2 SNEGSKA (reference sequence). The CDR3 has 15 amino acids. The ends were cut back, 3 bases at V and 8 bases at J, with 19 bases in the middle. The CDR3 nucleotides are TGCAGTGCTAGTCCCCCGACAGGTCCCGGGGAAAAACTGTTTTTT. Protein product: CSASPPTGPGEKLFF.

The gene calls are TRBV28 and TRBJ2-7; 7 bases match TRBD2. V lost 10 bases, J lost 6 bases, and 9 bases stayed unmatched. CDR1 and CDR2 from the germline V gene are MDHEN and SYDVKM. The CDR3 has 12 residues. This CDR3 reads CATAGLSSEQYF. DNA of the CDR3: TGTGCCACCGCGGGACTATCTTCCGAGCAGTACTTC.

The J gene is TRBJ1-2, the V gene TRBV27, with D maybe TRBD1 (5 bases). Germline V gene lookup returns CDR1 MNHEY and CDR2 SMNVEV (reference sequence). The CDR3 length is 13 residues. Trimming stripped 3 bases from V and 8 bases from J, with 13 bases between. CDR3 in amino acids: CASSLDIGGGYTF. CDR3 in DNA: TGTGCCAGCAGTTTGGACATCGGCGGAGGCTACACCTTC.

The chain couples TRBV19 to TRBJ2-2; 11 bases fit TRBD2. The CDR3 contains 18 residues. Unmatched junction bases numbered 7, after V lost 0 bases and J lost 4 bases. CDR1 and CDR2 from the germline V gene are LNHDA and SQIVND (reference sequence). CDR3: CASSIDGASGRRTGELFF. CDR3 bases: TGTGCCAGTAGTATAGATGGAGCTAGCGGGAGGCGCACCGGGGAGCTGTTTTTT.

The rearrangement joins TRBV5-5 to TRBJ2-1; D possibly corresponds to TRBD2 (5 bases). V was pared by 3 bases and J by 3 bases, with 13 bases between. Germline CDR1 SGHKS, CDR2 YYEKEE (reference sequence). There are 15 residues in the CDR3. For the CDR3, the DNA is TGTGCCAGCAGCTCGGCGGACTTTTTCTACAATGAGCAGTTCTTC. Translation gives CASSSADFFYNEQFF.

This chain links TRBV2 with TRBJ1-1, with 8 bases aligning to TRBD1. In germline, CDR1 is SNHLY, CDR2 FYNNEI. V lost 6 bases to trimming and J lost 3 bases; unmatched junction nucleotides: 6. The CDR3 sequence is 14 residues long. The CDR3 DNA follows: TGTGCCAGCAGGGAGGGGACAGGATACACTGAAGCTTTCTTT. It specifies CASREGTGYTEAFF.

The J gene is TRBJ2-1, the V gene TRBV13, with 9 bases matching TRBD1. The CDR3 is 15 residues long. Germline CDR1 and CDR2: PRHDT and FYEKMQ (reference sequence). V lost 8 bases and J lost 3; bases outside the gene matches: 8. The CDR3 DNA is TGTGCCAGCCACCCCAGGGACAGGGTCTACAATGAGCAGTTCTTC. Translated, it gives CASHPRDRVYNEQFF.

This clone was counted a single time. V is TRBV6-1 and J is TRBJ2-7; no reliable D call. This CDR3 spans 13 amino acids. Trimming shortened V by 1 base and J by 3 bases, and 7 bases separated the two germline ends. Germline CDR1 MNHNS, CDR2 SASEGT. The chain's CDR3 is CASSEVNNYEQYF. For the CDR3, the DNA is TGTGCCAGCAGTGAAGTCAACAACTACGAGCAGTACTTC.

This chain uses TRBV3-1 (or the pseudogene TRBV3-2) with TRBJ1-2, with 12 nucleotides matching TRBD1. V lost 4 bases and J lost 8; bases outside the gene matches: 8. Germline lookup yields CDR1 LGHDT and CDR2 YNNKEL (reference sequence). The CDR3 spans 15 residues. Written as DNA, the CDR3 is TGTGCCAGCAGCCGAGGGGGACAGGGGGCGAGCGGCTACACCTTC. Its protein product is CASSRGGQGASGYTF.